This TCR beta chain was sequenced in a study of blood T cell repertoires in COVID-19. Study overall: Sample material is recorded as cDNA or gDNA derived from T cells, B-cell-depleted T cells, or PBMCs.

This clone was picked up a small number of times. Per the study methods: From reference gene primer amplification, estimates of nucleated cell counts were derived. The protocol was immunoSEQ multiplex PCR, while the TCRdb copy is restricted to in-frame clones and leaves out a portion. That table supplies the V and J calls and clone size; D and trimming were determined from the DNA. The data hold roughly 200,000 clones, with roughly 84% observed a single time. Sequencing input: PBMCs or T cells enriched from blood (not recorded which). The clonotype was recovered from a woman in her twenties or thirties who had been exposed to COVID-19.

The CDR3 sequence is CASSRDSNQPQHF. The CDR3 DNA is TGTGCCAGCAGCCGGGATAGCAATCAGCCCCAGCATTTT. The rearrangement joins TRBV28 to TRBJ1-5, with D unclear. CDR3 length: 13 residues. Germline values: CDR1 MDHEN, CDR2 SYDVKM. V was cut by 6 bases and J by 0 bases, with 6 bases left in between.